Below are 25 T cell receptor beta chains sequenced from a single sample in a study of lymphopenia after photon versus proton radiotherapy. Some clones are missing from TCRdb's copy, which holds only in-frame ones; the method was immunoSEQ multiplex PCR. The table lists more than 25,000 clones, roughly four fifths of them singletons, with approximately 4% in the top ten. The sample here was peripheral blood, taken from a patient treated with photon-based radiotherapy. The receptors were sampled from a woman aged 45-65 years with pancreatic cancer.

The chain has TRBV5-8 and TRBJ2-6, with a tentative D call TRBD2 (5 bases). Trimming removed 3 bases at V and 3 bases at J, with 7 bases between. CDR3 length: 14 residues. CDR1 is SGHTS and CDR2 is YDEGEE in the germline V gene. The CDR3 DNA sequence: TGTGCCAGCAGCTCGGACTTTGGGGCCAACGTCCTGACTTTC. Its translation: CASSSDFGANVLTF.

DNA for the CDR3: TGCAGCGTTGAAGATGGCGGCGGGTCCTCCTACGAGCAGTACTTC. It codes for CSVEDGGGSSYEQYF. This chain links TRBV29-1 with TRBJ2-7; D perhaps matches TRBD2 (5 bases). CDR1 and CDR2 (germline): SQVTM, ANQGSEA. The CDR3 contains 15 residues. Trimming stripped 0 bases from V and 0 bases from J, with 12 bases between.

Only one count was recorded for this clone. The chain combines TRBV4-2 with TRBJ2-1, with D hard to call. V lost 0 bases and J 4 bases, leaving 4 bases between the germline ends. The germline CDR1 and CDR2 sequences are LGHNA and YNFKEQ. This CDR3 is 13 amino acids long. The CDR3 protein is CASSQDLYNEQFF. DNA for the CDR3: TGTGCCAGCAGCCAAGATCTATACAATGAGCAGTTCTTC.

This sequence joins TRBV30 and TRBJ1-1; D uncertain. CDR1 GTSNPN and CDR2 SVGIG come from the germline V gene (reference sequence). V shed 3 bases and J shed 3 bases, with 11 bases lying between them. This CDR3 is built from 13 residues. CDR3 residues: CAWSRDTYTEAFF. The CDR3 DNA is TGTGCCTGGAGCCGTGATACATACACTGAAGCTTTCTTT.

This clone came up a few times. The rearrangement joins TRBV7-2 to TRBJ2-7; a weak D match, TRBD2 (7 bases). The CDR3 is made up of 15 amino acids. Looked up from germline, CDR1 is SGHTA and CDR2 is FQGNSA. Trimming took 1 base from V and 6 from J, leaving 16 bases between them. Here the CDR3 DNA reads TGTGCCAGCAGCTTAGGCGGTCCGGGGGGCGCCGAGCAGTACTTC. Residues: CASSLGGPGGAEQYF.

This rearrangement joins TRBV27 to TRBJ1-2; 8 bases match TRBD1. The CDR3 runs to 16 residues. Germline V gene lookup returns CDR1 MNHEY and CDR2 SMNVEV (reference sequence). Trimming cost V 4 bases and J 4 bases; bases outside gene matches: 11. In nucleotides, the CDR3 is TGTGCCAGCAGTTATTATCAGGGGACAGGCGTCTATGGCTACACCTTC. As protein: CASSYYQGTGVYGYTF.

The chain links TRBV29-1 to TRBJ2-5; 16 nucleotides line up with TRBD2. Germline loops: CDR1 SQVTM, CDR2 ANQGSEA. V trimming: 3 bases; J trimming: 4 bases; junction bases outside the gene matches: 5. This CDR3 is 16 amino acids long. Written as DNA, the CDR3 is TGCAGCGTTGATGGGACTAGCGGGAGGGACGCAGAGACCCAGTACTTC. As protein: CSVDGTSGRDAETQYF.

The chain employs TRBV4-1 and TRBJ2-7, with 8 bases fitting TRBD1. The CDR3 runs 16 residues. Germline V lookup: CDR1 MGHRA, CDR2 YSYEKL. Trimming took 0 bases from V and 2 from J; bases not matched to a gene: 6. The DNA of the CDR3 is TGCGCCAGCAGCCAAGACCTATTACAGGGGGCCTACGAGCAGTACTTC. Its protein product is CASSQDLLQGAYEQYF.

This clone turned up a few times. The chain uses TRBV29-1 and TRBJ2-1, with TRBD1 matching 9 bases. Germline values: CDR1 SQVTM, CDR2 ANQGSEA. The J segment lost 4 bases and the V segment lost 5 bases, leaving 12 bases of the junction unmatched. The CDR3 contains 16 residues. The CDR3 DNA is TGCAGCGTTTCGGGGACAGGGAAGGGGGCTTACAATGAGCAGTTCTTC. Translation gives CSVSGTGKGAYNEQFF.

This clone was detected only a few times. V is TRBV6-5 and J is TRBJ1-1; 10 nucleotides align to TRBD1. Trimming removed 6 bases from V and 8 bases from J; junction bases left unmatched: 9. CDR1 is MNHEY, CDR2 SVGAGI, per germline. This CDR3 is 14 amino acids long. CDR3 coding DNA: TGTGCCAGCAGACCCGGGACAGGGGAACGGGAAGCTTTCTTT. Its protein product is CASRPGTGEREAFF.

The chain combines TRBV19 with TRBJ2-6; no clear D. Per germline, CDR1 LNHDA and CDR2 SQIVND (reference sequence). The CDR3 runs 16 residues. Trimming removed 1 base at V and 0 bases at J, with 7 bases between. The CDR3 here is CASSIGVFSGANVLTF. The CDR3 DNA is TGTGCCAGTAGTATAGGTGTCTTCTCTGGGGCCAACGTCCTGACTTTC. Full variable domain (missing parts from reference TRBV19 and TRBJ2-6): DGGITQSPKYLFRKEGQNVTLSCEQNLNHDAMYWYRQDPGQGLRLIYYSQIVNDFQKGDIAEGYSVSREKKESFPLTVTSAQKNPTAFYLCASSIGVFSGANVLTFGAGSRLTVL.

This chain uses TRBV9 with TRBJ2-1; either TRBD1 or TRBD2 may fit D (7 bases each). The CDR3 spans 15 residues. Trimming took 3 bases from V and 6 from J, leaving 16 bases between them. Looked up from germline, CDR1 is SGDLS and CDR2 is YYNGEE. The CDR3 nucleotides read TGTGCCAGCAGCGCCCCTCAGGGGGGGGCCAATGAGCAGTTCTTC. This gives the protein CASSAPQGGANEQFF.

V gene TRBV7-2 combines with J gene TRBJ2-5, with D unresolved. The CDR3 consists of 13 residues. V lost 5 bases to trimming and J lost 2 bases, with 9 bases between them. Germline CDR1 and CDR2: SGHTA and FQGNSA. The CDR3 reads CASSPARQETQYF. Here the CDR3 DNA reads TGTGCCAGCAGCCCGGCGAGGCAAGAGACCCAGTACTTC.

The chain employs TRBV5-1 and TRBJ2-1, with 9 bases aligning to TRBD1. This CDR3 comprises 15 residues. Germline V CDR1 and CDR2: SGHRS, YFSETQ. Trimming removed 5 bases from V and 2 bases from J; junction bases left unmatched: 5. CDR3: CASRERQGAYNEQFF. The CDR3 coding sequence is TGCGCCAGCAGGGAACGACAGGGGGCCTACAATGAGCAGTTCTTC. Using reference TRBV5-1 and TRBJ2-1 for the parts outside the CDR3, the full variable domain is KAGVTQTPRYLIKTRGQQVTLSCSPISGHRSVSWYQQTPGQGLQFLFEYFSETQRNKGNFPGRFSGRQFSNSRSEMNVSTLELGDSALYLCASRERQGAYNEQFFGPGTRLTVL.

This clone appeared a single time. The genes are TRBV7-9 and TRBJ1-4; D is undetermined. This CDR3 contains 13 residues. Between the trimmed V and J ends, which lost 1 base and 6 bases, there was a span of 6 bases. CDR1 is SEHNR, CDR2 FQNEAQ, per germline (reference sequence). In DNA, the CDR3 is TGTGCCAGCAGCTTAGTGGTGGATGAAAAACTGTTTTTT. The encoded protein is CASSLVVDEKLFF.

The CDR3 region is CSVGQGTGTGELFF. The CDR3 DNA reads TGCAGCGTTGGTCAGGGGACGGGCACCGGGGAGCTGTTTTTT. The chain has TRBV29-1 and TRBJ2-2; D may be TRBD1 (6 bases). The CDR3 length is 14 residues. Germline V gives CDR1 SQVTM, CDR2 ANQGSEA. The V gene lost 4 bases and the J gene lost 4 bases, with 13 bases spanning the gap.

The chain has TRBV4-3 and TRBJ1-4; the D is unclear. V was pared by 6 bases and J by 8 bases, with 13 bases between. The CDR3 spans 13 residues. The V gene's germline CDR1 is LGHNA and CDR2 YSLEER. The CDR3: CASRPGSGEKLFF. The CDR3 DNA reads as TGCGCCAGCAGGCCGGGGTCGGGGGAAAAACTGTTTTTT.

The rearrangement links TRBV5-1 to TRBJ2-5, with a possible D match to TRBD2 (5 bases). The DNA end lines up better with TRBJ2-7; the J call may be wrong. The V gene's germline CDR1 is SGHRS and CDR2 YFSETQ. This CDR3 spans 15 amino acids. CDR3 coding DNA: TGCGCCAGCAGCTTGTTTGGGCCTAGCATCGACGAGCAGTACTTC. Protein sequence: CASSLFGPSIDEQYF.

The DNA of the CDR3 is TGCGCCAGCAGCCAAGAGGGTAGCGGAAAGTACCAAGAGACCCAGTACTTC. It yields the protein CASSQEGSGKYQETQYF. The V gene is TRBV4-3, the J gene TRBJ2-5, with a possible D match to TRBD2 (6 bases). Germline V CDR1 and CDR2: LGHNA, YSLEER. CDR3 length: 17 amino acids. Trimming pared 0 bases from V and 0 bases from J, leaving 14 bases between.

The J gene is TRBJ1-1, the V gene TRBV18; 8 nucleotides line up with TRBD1. V gave up 3 bases and J gave up 2 bases; unmatched junction bases: 11. Germline V gives CDR1 KGHSH, CDR2 LQKENI. The CDR3 spans 17 residues. CDR3 in amino acids: CASSPQGARTLNTEAFF. As DNA, the CDR3 is TGTGCCAGCTCACCTCAGGGGGCCCGCACCTTAAACACTGAAGCTTTCTTT.

The V and J genes are TRBV5-4 and TRBJ1-4, with TRBD1 identical over 8 bases. V lost 4 bases, J lost 0 bases, and 11 bases stayed unmatched. This CDR3 spans 18 amino acids. The germline V gene has CDR1 SGHNT and CDR2 YYREEE (reference sequence). CDR3 residues: CASSTGGEKGATNEKLFF. The CDR3 DNA sequence: TGTGCCAGCAGCACAGGGGGGGAGAAAGGAGCAACTAATGAAAAACTGTTTTTT. Together with reference TRBV5-4 and TRBJ1-4, the CDR3 gives the full variable domain: ETGVTQSPTHLIKTRGQQVTLRCSSQSGHNTVSWYQQALGQGPQFIFQYYREEENGRGNFPPRFSGLQFPNYSSELNVNALELDDSALYLCASSTGGEKGATNEKLFFGSGTQLSVL.

This clone has only one observation. The chain recombines TRBV6-1 with TRBJ1-3, with TRBD1 matching over 7 bases. The germline gives CDR1 MNHNS, CDR2 SASEGT. The CDR3 spans 16 residues. V shed 2 bases and J 0 bases; nucleotides not matched to a gene: 4. CDR3 DNA: TGTGCCAGCAGTGAATGGGCAGGGGGCTCTGGAAACACCATATATTTT. This gives the protein CASSEWAGGSGNTIYF.

The rearrangement links TRBV7-2 to TRBJ2-1, with TRBD2 identical over 7 bases. This CDR3 has 15 residues. J gave up 6 bases and V 0 bases, and 5 bases lay outside the gene matches. The germline V gene has CDR1 SGHTA and CDR2 FQGNSA. The CDR3 spells CASSLASGNPNEQFF. CDR3 bases: TGTGCCAGCAGCTTAGCCAGCGGGAACCCCAATGAGCAGTTCTTC.

The rearrangement links TRBV5-1 to TRBJ2-1, with TRBD1 matching 11 bases. Germline-derived CDR1 and CDR2 are SGHRS and YFSETQ. CDR3 length: 15 residues. With V trimmed by 6 bases and J by 6 bases, 8 bases remained unmatched. CDR3 region: CASTHGTGGINEQFF. The CDR3 nucleotides read TGCGCCAGCACCCACGGGACAGGGGGGATCAATGAGCAGTTCTTC.

This sequence joins TRBV19 and TRBJ2-5; D might be TRBD1 (7 bases). The CDR3 sequence is 13 residues long. Trimming shortened V by 7 bases and J by 4 bases, and 13 bases separated the two germline ends. Germline V gene sequence: CDR1 LNHDA, CDR2 SQIVND (reference sequence). The CDR3 here is CASMYRGGETQYF. The CDR3 DNA sequence: TGTGCCAGTATGTACAGGGGAGGAGAGACCCAGTACTTC.